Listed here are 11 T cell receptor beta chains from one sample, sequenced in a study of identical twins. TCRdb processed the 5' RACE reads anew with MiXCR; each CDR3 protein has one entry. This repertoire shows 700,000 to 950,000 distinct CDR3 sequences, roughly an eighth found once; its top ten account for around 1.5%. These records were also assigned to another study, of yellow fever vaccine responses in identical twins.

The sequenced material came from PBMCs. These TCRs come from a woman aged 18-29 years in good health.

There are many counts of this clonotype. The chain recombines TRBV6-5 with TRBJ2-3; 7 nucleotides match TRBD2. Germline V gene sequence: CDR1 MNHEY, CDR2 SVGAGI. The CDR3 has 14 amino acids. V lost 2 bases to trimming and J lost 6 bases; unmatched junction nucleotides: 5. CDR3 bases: TGTGCCAGCAGTTACGAGGGGACTAAGGATACGCAGTATTTT. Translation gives CASSYEGTKDTQYF.

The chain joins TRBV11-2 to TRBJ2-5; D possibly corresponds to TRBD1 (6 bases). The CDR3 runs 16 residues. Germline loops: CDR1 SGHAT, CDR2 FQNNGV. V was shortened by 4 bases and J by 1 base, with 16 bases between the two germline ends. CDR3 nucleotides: TGTGCCAGCAGCTCCGGACAGCGCCCCTTCCAAGAGACCCAGTACTTC. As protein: CASSSGQRPFQETQYF.

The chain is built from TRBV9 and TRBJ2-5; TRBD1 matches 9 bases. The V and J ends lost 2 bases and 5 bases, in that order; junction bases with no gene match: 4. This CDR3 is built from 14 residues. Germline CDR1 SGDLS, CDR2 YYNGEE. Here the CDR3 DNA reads TGTGCCAGCAGCGTTACAGGGGGCGGGGAGACCCAGTACTTC. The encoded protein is CASSVTGGGETQYF.

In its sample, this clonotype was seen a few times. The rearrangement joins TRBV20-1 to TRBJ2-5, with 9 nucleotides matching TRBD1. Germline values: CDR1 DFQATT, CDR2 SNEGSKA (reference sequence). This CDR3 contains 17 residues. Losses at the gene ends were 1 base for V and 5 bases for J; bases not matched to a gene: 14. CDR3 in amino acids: CSARVKDRGLWGETQYF. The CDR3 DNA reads TGCAGTGCTAGAGTGAAGGACAGGGGCCTATGGGGGGAGACCCAGTACTTC.

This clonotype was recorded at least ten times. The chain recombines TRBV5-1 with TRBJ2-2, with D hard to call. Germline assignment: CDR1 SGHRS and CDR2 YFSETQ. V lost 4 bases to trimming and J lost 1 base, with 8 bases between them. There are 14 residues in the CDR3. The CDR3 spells CASSPTMNTGELFF. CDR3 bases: TGCGCCAGCAGCCCAACAATGAACACCGGGGAGCTGTTTTTT.

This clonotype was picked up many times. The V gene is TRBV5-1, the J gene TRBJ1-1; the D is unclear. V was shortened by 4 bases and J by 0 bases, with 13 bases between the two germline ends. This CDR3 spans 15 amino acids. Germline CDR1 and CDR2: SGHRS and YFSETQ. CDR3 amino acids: CASSPEETMNTEAFF. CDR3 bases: TGCGCCAGCAGCCCGGAGGAAACCATGAACACTGAAGCTTTCTTT.

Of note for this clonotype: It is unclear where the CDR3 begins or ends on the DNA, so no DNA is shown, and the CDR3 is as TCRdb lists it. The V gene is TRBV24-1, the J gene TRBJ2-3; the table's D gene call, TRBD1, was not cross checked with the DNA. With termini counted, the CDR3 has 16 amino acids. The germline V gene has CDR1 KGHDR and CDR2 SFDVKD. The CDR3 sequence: CATSDLVMGRGDTQYF.

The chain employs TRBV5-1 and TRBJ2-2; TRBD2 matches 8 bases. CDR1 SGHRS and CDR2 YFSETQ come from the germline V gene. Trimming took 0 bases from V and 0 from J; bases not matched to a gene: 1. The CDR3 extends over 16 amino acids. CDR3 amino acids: CASSLATSANTGELFF. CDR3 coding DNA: TGCGCCAGCAGCTTGGCGACTAGCGCGAACACCGGGGAGCTGTTTTTT. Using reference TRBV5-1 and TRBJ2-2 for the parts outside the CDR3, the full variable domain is KAGVTQTPRYLIKTRGQQVTLSCSPISGHRSVSWYQQTPGQGLQFLFEYFSETQRNKGNFPGRFSGRQFSNSRSEMNVSTLELGDSALYLCASSLATSANTGELFFGEGSRLTVL.

CDR3 region: CASTPTRDGGYEQFF. The CDR3, as DNA: TGTGCCAGCACCCCGACCCGGGACGGGGGGTATGAGCAGTTCTTC. The J gene is TRBJ2-1, the V gene TRBV12-3 or TRBV12-4, with 7 bases that match TRBD2. The CDR3 contains 15 residues. V dropped 7 bases and J dropped 8; count of bases not matched to a gene: 14.

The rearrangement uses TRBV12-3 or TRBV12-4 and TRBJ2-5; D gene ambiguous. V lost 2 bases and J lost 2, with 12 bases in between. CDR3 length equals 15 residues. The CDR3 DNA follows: TGTGCCAGCAGTTTATGGCCACCAATACAAGAGACCCAGTACTTC. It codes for CASSLWPPIQETQYF.

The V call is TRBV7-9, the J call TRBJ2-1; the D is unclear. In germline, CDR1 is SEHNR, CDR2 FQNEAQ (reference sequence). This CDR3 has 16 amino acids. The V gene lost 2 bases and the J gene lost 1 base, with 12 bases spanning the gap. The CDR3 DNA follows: TGTGCCAGCAGCTTAAAGAGCTCCCCGTCCTACAATGAGCAGTTCTTC. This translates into CASSLKSSPSYNEQFF.